This section outlines one T cell receptor beta chain sequence together with its context. This entry is derived from a study of blood T cell repertoires in COVID-19. For the study at large: The United States, Italy and Spain supplied acute and convalescent COVID-19 samples. The analysed material was cDNA or gDNA that came from T cells, B-cell-depleted T cells, or PBMCs.

Under the authors' procedure: How many nucleated cells were present was estimated from reference gene primer amplification. The data were produced by immunoSEQ multiplex PCR, yet TCRdb's version contains in-frame clones alone and is incomplete. V and J calls and clone size come straight from that table; D and trimming were deduced from the DNA. The sample lists about 27,000 clones, 75% to 90% occurring once. Trimming removed 0 bases from V and 0 bases from J; junction bases left unmatched: 4. This CDR3 comprises 15 residues. Germline V CDR1 and CDR2: GTSNPN, SVGIG (reference sequence). The chain carries TRBV30 and TRBJ1-2; 7 nucleotides line up with TRBD1. The sequence came from an elderly woman with acute or convalescent COVID-19. Sequenced: peripheral blood. DNA of the CDR3: TGTGCCTGGAGTGTAGGACAGGCGGCTAACTATGGCTACACCTTC. Translation: CAWSVGQAANYGYTF.